There are a few counts of the clone carrying this T cell receptor (beta chain). What it recognizes is unknown. The sample's time point: week 11, during vaccination. Vaccination used 300 ug of mutant IDH1 20-mer peptide per dose, with topical imiquimod. This sample is part of a study of a mutant IDH1 vaccine in newly diagnosed glioma. The V end was cut by 3 bases, the J end by 3 bases, with 14 bases between. The germline CDR1 and CDR2 sequences are LGHNA and YNFKEQ. The CDR3 is 15 residues long. TCRdb's copy holds only in-frame clones and misses some; the assay was immunoSEQ multiplex PCR. The data show 40,000 or so clones, about four fifths seen once.

Specimen: PBMCs, collected from a glioma patient whose treatment included an IDH1 peptide vaccine. This clonotype originated in a man aged 35-49 years with glioma. The rearrangement uses TRBV4-2 and TRBJ1-2; maybe TRBD1 (6 bases). CDR3 residues: CASSQEPDRYYGYTF. The CDR3 region has the DNA TGTGCCAGCAGCCAGGAACCGGACAGATACTATGGCTACACCTTC.